These 30 T cell receptor beta chains originate from one sample sequenced in a study of brain T cells in children with intractable seizures. Sequenced by immunoSEQ multiplex PCR; TCRdb stores in-frame clones only, minus some. Among 78,000 or so clones, 90% to 95% were seen once, and the ten largest hold 20% to 25%. This specimen consisted of peripheral blood, obtained at surgery. The receptors come from a girl aged 2 to 10 with Rasmussen encephalitis and intractable seizures.

V and J are TRBV2 and TRBJ2-2; 9 bases line up with TRBD1. This CDR3 comprises 16 residues. Germline trimming cut 6 bases from V and 6 bases from J; bases unmatched to any gene: 11. CDR1 and CDR2 from the germline V gene are SNHLY and FYNNEI. In nucleotides, the CDR3 is TGTGCCAGCAGCCCCCCAGGGACAGGGTTGTCCGGGGAGCTGTTTTTT. It specifies CASSPPGTGLSGELFF.

The gene calls are TRBV4-2 and TRBJ1-4, with 7 positions matching TRBD1. The germline gives CDR1 LGHNA, CDR2 YNFKEQ. This CDR3 has 16 residues. The ends lost 0 bases at V and 7 bases at J; junction bases unmatched: 8. The CDR3 protein is CASSQDGGGDFEKLFF. CDR3 coding DNA: TGTGCCAGCAGCCAAGACGGAGGGGGCGATTTTGAAAAACTGTTTTTT.

This clone was observed once. CDR3 in DNA: TGTGCCAGCAGGTCCCGACAGGGAGAGGACTATGGCTACACCTTC. This sequence encodes CASRSRQGEDYGYTF. The rearrangement uses TRBV6-5 and TRBJ1-2; 7 bases map to TRBD1. CDR1 is MNHEY, CDR2 SVGAGI, per germline. This CDR3 contains 15 residues. J lost 3 bases, V lost 6 bases, and 10 bases had no gene match.

The chain combines TRBV6-6 with TRBJ1-1, with D possibly TRBD1 on 6 matching bases. Trimming stripped 0 bases from V and 6 bases from J, with 17 bases between. From germline, CDR1 is MNHNY and CDR2 SVGAGI (reference sequence). The CDR3 is made up of 16 amino acids. This CDR3 reads CASSYSADYYRAEAFF. The CDR3 nucleotides read TGTGCCAGCAGTTACTCCGCCGACTACTACAGGGCTGAAGCTTTCTTT.

The chain uses TRBV27 and TRBJ1-6, with 9 bases lining up with TRBD1. Germline V gene data show CDR1 as MNHEY and CDR2 as SMNVEV (reference sequence). The CDR3 totals 17 residues. The V segment lost 5 bases and the J segment 0 bases; nucleotides outside the gene matches: 5. CDR3 protein: CASSDRDRDSYNSPLHF. The CDR3 bases are TGTGCCAGCAGTGACCGGGACAGGGACTCCTATAATTCACCCCTCCACTTT.

The V and J genes are TRBV9 and TRBJ1-2; no reliable D call. V was cut by 0 bases and J by 3 bases, with 0 bases left in between. CDR3 size: 11 residues. The germline CDR1 and CDR2 sequences are SGDLS and YYNGEE. The CDR3 is CASSVDYGYTF. CDR3 bases: TGTGCCAGCAGCGTAGACTATGGCTACACCTTC.

This chain connects TRBV7-9 to TRBJ2-7, with D maybe TRBD1 (5 bases). The ends were cut back, 4 bases at V and 3 bases at J, with 10 bases in the middle. The CDR3 contains 13 residues. In germline, CDR1 is SEHNR, CDR2 FQNEAQ (reference sequence). CDR3 sequence (DNA): TGTGCCAGCAGCTCAAGACAGTTCTACGAGCAGTACTTC. Its protein product is CASSSRQFYEQYF. Full variable domain (missing parts from reference TRBV7-9 and TRBJ2-7): DTGVSQNPRHKITKRGQNVTFRCDPISEHNRLYWYRQTLGQGPEFLTYFQNEAQLEKSRLLSDRFSAERPKGSFSTLEIQRTEQGDSAMYLCASSSRQFYEQYFGPGTRLTVT.

The sample holds one count of this clone. This chain uses TRBV4-2 with TRBJ1-4; D uncertain. The germline CDR1 and CDR2 sequences are LGHNA and YNFKEQ. The CDR3 sequence is 11 residues long. The ends were cut back, 1 base at V and 10 bases at J, with 4 bases in the middle. As DNA, the CDR3 is TGTGCCAGCAGCCAAGCTGGAAAACTGTTTTTT. This codes for CASSQAGKLFF.

V is TRBV19 and J is TRBJ1-4; 12 bases fit TRBD1. Losses at the gene ends were 4 bases for V and 5 bases for J; bases not matched to a gene: 2. The CDR3 is 15 residues long. The germline gives CDR1 LNHDA, CDR2 SQIVND (reference sequence). The CDR3 loop is CASSTGTGGNEKLFF. The CDR3 DNA reads as TGTGCCAGTAGTACAGGGACAGGGGGCAATGAAAAACTGTTTTTT.

The rearrangement joins TRBV7-2 to TRBJ2-3; the D gene is possibly TRBD2 (6 bases). The CDR3 runs 16 residues. V was trimmed by 6 bases and J by 8 bases, leaving 24 bases between them. Germline CDR1 and CDR2: SGHTA and FQGNSA. CDR3 coding DNA: TGTGCCAGCAGTTACACCAAGGCCTTGTCCGGGGGTACGCAGTATTTT. Translated: CASSYTKALSGGTQYF.

The chain combines TRBV2 with TRBJ1-1, with TRBD1 identical over 9 bases. Germline V gives CDR1 SNHLY, CDR2 FYNNEI. There are 15 residues in the CDR3. J gave up 1 base and V 7 bases, and 7 bases lay outside the gene matches. CDR3 amino acids: CASTPTTGGNTEAFF. The CDR3 nucleotides are TGTGCCAGCACCCCTACGACAGGGGGGAACACTGAAGCTTTCTTT. The variable domain in full, with the rest retrieved from reference TRBV2 and TRBJ1-1, is EPEVTQTPSHQVTQMGQEVILRCVPISNHLYFYWYRQILGQKVEFLVSFYNNEISEKSEIFDDQFSVERPDGSNFTLKIRSTKLEDSAMYFCASTPTTGGNTEAFFGQGTRLTVV.

The chain recombines TRBV28 with TRBJ1-6; D gene ambiguous. Germline V gives CDR1 MDHEN, CDR2 SYDVKM. V gave up 6 bases and J gave up 2 bases, with 8 bases separating them. This CDR3 is built from 14 residues. The DNA of the CDR3 is TGTGCCAGCAGCCCGCCGGCCTATAATTCACCCCTCCACTTT. Residues: CASSPPAYNSPLHF.

This clone was counted between two and nine times. The chain is built from TRBV19 and TRBJ1-5; D not resolved. Trimming cost V 7 bases and J 4 bases, with 17 bases left between them. The CDR3 length is 15 residues. Germline V lookup: CDR1 LNHDA, CDR2 SQIVND (reference sequence). In DNA, the CDR3 is TGTGCCAGTACCGGCTGGGAGGGCCGAAATCAGCCCCAGCATTTT. It yields the protein CASTGWEGRNQPQHF.

This clone has more than one count but fewer than ten. This chain's CDR3 is CASSLLPEGPLHF. The CDR3 DNA reads as TGTGCCAGCAGCTTGCTCCCGGAGGGACCCCTCCACTTT. The rearrangement joins TRBV5-6 to TRBJ1-6; D gene unclear. The CDR3 totals 13 residues. Looked up from germline, CDR1 is SGHDT and CDR2 is YYEEEE. V was pared by 1 base and J by 12 bases, with 11 bases between.

The CDR3 bases are TGTGCCAGCAGTTTAGGGGGTGGCAGGGGTGCAGATACGCAGTATTTT. Translating gives CASSLGGGRGADTQYF. This chain links TRBV27 with TRBJ2-3; the D gene is possibly TRBD1 (6 bases). CDR3 size: 16 residues. In germline, CDR1 is MNHEY, CDR2 SMNVEV (reference sequence). V was cut by 2 bases and J by 4 bases, with 16 bases left in between.

The genes are TRBV7-9 and TRBJ2-1; 11 bases line up with TRBD2. With 3 bases clipped from V and 6 bases from J, the junction kept 4 bases outside the gene matches. Germline V gene lookup returns CDR1 SEHNR and CDR2 FQNEAQ (reference sequence). This CDR3 has 15 amino acids. The CDR3 reads CASSLGTSGFNEQFF. The CDR3 DNA reads as TGTGCCAGCAGCTTGGGGACTAGCGGATTCAATGAGCAGTTCTTC.

This clone showed up just a few times. V gene TRBV5-1 combines with J gene TRBJ1-5; D remains unclear. This CDR3 has 14 amino acids. The germline CDR1 and CDR2 sequences are SGHRS and YFSETQ. V shed 0 bases and J shed 3 bases, with 7 bases lying between them. The CDR3 DNA reads TGCGCCAGCAGCTTGGGCAGCATCAATCAGCCCCAGCATTTT. Residues: CASSLGSINQPQHF.

The genes are TRBV9 and TRBJ2-1; 11 positions agree with TRBD2. CDR3 length: 16 amino acids. J was trimmed by 6 bases and V by 0 bases; bases with no gene match: 5. The germline V gene encodes CDR1 SGDLS and CDR2 YYNGEE. CDR3 sequence (DNA): TGTGCCAGCAGCGTAGATAGCGGGAGGGTGGGCAATGAGCAGTTCTTC. Encoded protein: CASSVDSGRVGNEQFF.

This clone was picked up one time. The chain couples TRBV9 to TRBJ1-1; D is unresolved. CDR3 length equals 13 residues. CDR1 and CDR2 from the germline V gene are SGDLS and YYNGEE. V was clipped by 4 bases and J by 1 base, with 8 bases between them. CDR3 nucleotides: TGTGCCAGCAGCACCGCAGGGAACACTGAAGCTTTCTTT. This encodes CASSTAGNTEAFF. The full variable domain, with the rest looked up from reference TRBV9 and TRBJ1-1, is DSGVTQTPKHLITATGQRVTLRCSPRSGDLSVYWYQQSLDQGLQFLIQYYNGEERAKGNILERFSAQQFPDLHSELNLSSLELGDSALYFCASSTAGNTEAFFGQGTRLTVV.

The J gene is TRBJ1-1, the V gene TRBV9; TRBD1 aligns across 11 bases. Losses at the gene ends were 3 bases for V and 3 bases for J; bases not matched to a gene: 4. The CDR3 is 15 amino acids. Germline V gene lookup returns CDR1 SGDLS and CDR2 YYNGEE. Written as DNA, the CDR3 is TGTGCCAGCAGCGAGGACAGGGGGCAGGACACTGAAGCTTTCTTT. Residues: CASSEDRGQDTEAFF.

The V call is TRBV12-5, the J call TRBJ1-2, with D unclear. V was clipped by 4 bases and J by 6 bases, with 15 bases between them. CDR3 size: 14 residues. CDR1 is LGHNT and CDR2 is FRNRAP in the germline V gene. The CDR3: CASGSNVLPHGYTF. CDR3 DNA: TGTGCTAGTGGTTCAAACGTATTACCCCATGGCTACACCTTC.

The chain combines TRBV14 with TRBJ2-7; weak D call: TRBD1 (6 bases). V was clipped by 4 bases and J by 7 bases, with 17 bases between them. Germline V lookup: CDR1 SGHDN, CDR2 FVKESK. The CDR3 is 14 residues long. CDR3 DNA: TGTGCCAGCAGCCGACAGGCCCCTCCGGGGGAGCAGTACTTC. Translating gives CASSRQAPPGEQYF.

The J gene is TRBJ2-1, the V gene TRBV2; 14 nucleotides agree with TRBD2. The CDR3 runs to 16 residues. Unmatched junction bases numbered 5, after V lost 6 bases and J lost 4 bases. Germline V lookup: CDR1 SNHLY, CDR2 FYNNEI. The CDR3 reads CASRGTSGRGYNEQFF. The CDR3 nucleotides read TGTGCCAGCAGGGGGACTAGCGGGAGAGGGTACAATGAGCAGTTCTTC.

The V and J genes are TRBV5-1 and TRBJ1-2; maybe TRBD1 (6 bases). Trimming shortened V by 0 bases and J by 7 bases, and 13 bases separated the two germline ends. Germline V gene lookup returns CDR1 SGHRS and CDR2 YFSETQ. This CDR3 contains 14 residues. CDR3 in DNA: TGCGCCAGCAGCTTGGCAGGGGTAGGACGTGGCTACACCTTC. It is translated as CASSLAGVGRGYTF.

The genes are TRBV9 and TRBJ1-3, with TRBD1 matching 11 bases. The J segment lost 4 bases and the V segment lost 4 bases, leaving 4 bases of the junction unmatched. This CDR3 is built from 15 residues. From germline, CDR1 is SGDLS and CDR2 YYNGEE. DNA of the CDR3: TGTGCCAGCAGCCCGGGACAGGGGGGAGGAAACACCATATATTTT. It specifies CASSPGQGGGNTIYF.

This rearrangement joins TRBV7-6 to TRBJ1-6; D is uncertain. V was shortened by 1 base and J by 3 bases, with 10 bases between the two germline ends. CDR1 and CDR2 from the germline V gene are SGHVS and FNYEAQ. There are 16 residues in the CDR3. The CDR3 is CASSLDLEVYNSPLHF. For the CDR3, the DNA is TGTGCCAGCAGCTTAGATTTGGAGGTCTATAATTCACCCCTCCACTTT.

The chain combines TRBV3-1 (or the pseudogene TRBV3-2) with TRBJ2-1; either TRBD1 or TRBD2 may fit D (6 bases each). Germline V CDR1 and CDR2: LGHDT, YNNKEL (reference sequence). V gave up 8 bases and J gave up 6 bases, with 20 bases separating them. This CDR3 comprises 15 residues. The CDR3 coding sequence is TGTGCCAGCGGAAATAGGGGGGAGAAAGCCAATGAGCAGTTCTTC. Translation: CASGNRGEKANEQFF.

This chain links TRBV6-5 with TRBJ2-7, with 8 bases that match TRBD1. The V segment lost 6 bases and the J segment 5 bases; nucleotides outside the gene matches: 12. CDR1 and CDR2 from the germline V gene are MNHEY and SVGAGI. The CDR3 totals 15 residues. The CDR3 sequence is CASRAMGQVSNEQYF. CDR3 coding DNA: TGTGCCAGCAGGGCCATGGGACAGGTCTCGAACGAGCAGTACTTC.

The genes are TRBV25-1 and TRBJ2-2; D possibly corresponds to TRBD1 (6 bases). The CDR3 has 15 amino acids. Deletions cut 5 bases from V and 2 bases from J, with 12 bases between. The V gene's germline CDR1 is MGHDK and CDR2 SYGVNS. The CDR3 DNA sequence: TGTGCCAGCAGTCAGACAGGCATCAACACCGGGGAGCTGTTTTTT. It translates to CASSQTGINTGELFF.

V usage is TRBV5-5 and J usage is TRBJ2-1; 8 bases agree with TRBD2. J gave up 3 bases and V 2 bases, and 7 bases lay outside the gene matches. CDR3 length: 16 residues. Germline CDR1 SGHKS, CDR2 YYEKEE (reference sequence). The CDR3 region is CASSLDIAGYYNEQFF. The CDR3 bases are TGTGCCAGCAGCTTAGACATAGCGGGGTACTACAATGAGCAGTTCTTC. The complete variable domain, with remaining parts taken from reference TRBV5-5 and TRBJ2-1, reads DAGVTQSPTHLIKTRGQQVTLRCSPISGHKSVSWYQQVLGQGPQFIFQYYEKEERGRGNFPDRFSARQFPNYSSELNVNALLLGDSALYLCASSLDIAGYYNEQFFGPGTRLTVL.